Each of the 6 T cell receptor beta chains below was sequenced from the same sample in a study of metastatic and nonmetastatic thyroid tumors. All patients reached thyroid surgery having received no treatment beforehand. With MiXCR, TCRdb reprocessed the PCR reads. The data hold roughly 22,000 clones, with around 15% observed a single time. The sequenced sample consisted of blood. The origin of the receptors is a female donor with papillary thyroid cancer or a benign thyroid nodule (not recorded which). Some clones in this sample may be carry-over from other donors' samples.

This clone was counted ten times or more. This chain connects TRBV9 to TRBJ2-1; 7 nucleotides match TRBD1. The V gene's germline CDR1 is SGDLS and CDR2 YYNGEE. Unmatched junction bases numbered 1, after V lost 4 bases and J lost 0 bases. The CDR3 is 14 residues long. CDR3 DNA: TGTGCCAGCAGCCCAGGGGGCTCCTACAATGAGCAGTTCTTC. Its translation: CASSPGGSYNEQFF. The variable domain in full, completed from reference TRBV9 and TRBJ2-1, reads DSGVTQTPKHLITATGQRVTLRCSPRSGDLSVYWYQQSLDQGLQFLIQYYNGEERAKGNILERFSAQQFPDLHSELNLSSLELGDSALYFCASSPGGSYNEQFFGPGTRLTVL.

Many counts were recorded for this clone. The CDR3 DNA follows: TGCGCCAGCAGCTTGCAGGGTTGGGGCATCACAGATACGCAGTATTTT. It translates to CASSLQGWGITDTQYF. J is TRBJ2-3 and V is TRBV5-1, with a tentative D call TRBD1 (5 bases). The CDR3 runs to 16 residues. The V gene's germline CDR1 is SGHRS and CDR2 YFSETQ. V shed 1 base and J shed 2 bases, with 14 bases lying between them.

In this sample, this clone turned up many times. The V and J genes are TRBV2 and TRBJ1-2, with D possibly being TRBD1 (6 bases). V was shortened by 3 bases and J by 8 bases, with 19 bases between the two germline ends. Looked up from germline, CDR1 is SNHLY and CDR2 is FYNNEI. The CDR3 runs to 15 residues. CDR3 coding DNA: TGTGCCAGCAGTGATGAGGGGGGGCAGGGTAGAGGCTACACCTTC. Its translation is CASSDEGGQGRGYTF.

This clone has at least ten counts. The chain joins TRBV18 to TRBJ2-5; D gene unclear. Trimming stripped 2 bases from V and 5 bases from J, with 12 bases between. CDR3 length: 14 amino acids. In germline, CDR1 is KGHSH, CDR2 LQKENI. The CDR3 here is CASSPTGGGETQYF. CDR3 bases: TGTGCCAGCTCACCAACCGGCGGTGGGGAGACCCAGTACTTC.

As to this clone: The junction shows a germline mismatch at one end, possibly a read error. V usage is TRBV28 and J usage is TRBJ1-2; D is unresolved. This CDR3 contains 14 residues. Germline CDR1 reads MDHEN; CDR2 reads SYDVKM. The CDR3 nucleotides read TGTGTCAGCATCCCCGCTCCCGGGGAGTATGGCTACACCTTC. This sequence encodes CVSIPAPGEYGYTF.

In its sample, this clone was seen many times. The V call is TRBV25-1, the J call TRBJ2-7; 12 nucleotides align to TRBD2. This CDR3 region has 16 residues. The germline CDR1 and CDR2 sequences are MGHDK and SYGVNS. The V and J ends lost 2 bases and 7 bases, in that order; junction bases with no gene match: 9. In DNA form, the CDR3 reads TGTGCCAGCAGTGAAAGCCTAGCGGGAGGGCTACTGGAGCAGTACTTC. This codes for CASSESLAGGLLEQYF.